The rows below give T cell receptor beta chains drawn from one sample of a study of T cell responses to AZD1222 COVID-19 vaccine. The table came from immunoSEQ multiplex PCR; TCRdb's copy has only in-frame clones and leaves some out. The sample includes 150,000 or so clones, around nine tenths of them seen just once. The sequencing here drew on peripheral blood, taken on day 0 of AZD1222 vaccination. These receptors were obtained from an adult in good health. CDR3s include the opening cysteine and the closing phenylalanine or tryptophan. The D gene is left open where the match is weak. Only some rows state a clone size, as once, few, many or a class for expanded clones.

CDR3 | DNA | size | V | D | J
CASSLEPGTFGYTF | TGTGCCAGCAGCTTAGAACCCGGGACCTTCGGCTACACCTTC | . | TRBV7-2 | . | TRBJ1-2
CASSLMGSGNQPQHF | TGCGCCAGCAGCTTGATGGGGTCGGGGAATCAGCCCCAGCATTTT | . | TRBV5-1 | . | TRBJ1-5
CASSSDGAPSNGYTF | TGTGCCAGCAGCTCCGATGGGGCCCCTTCCAATGGCTACACCTTC | . | TRBV7-3 | . | TRBJ1-2
CASSDKQSGGYEKLFF | TGTGCCAGCAGTGACAAACAGTCAGGGGGATATGAAAAACTGTTTTTT | . | TRBV6-1 | TRBD1 | TRBJ1-4
CASSSGQANQPQHF | TGTGCCAGTAGTAGCGGCCAGGCCAATCAGCCCCAGCATTTT | once | TRBV19 | . | TRBJ1-5
CASGLLGGPPEKLFF | TGTGCTAGTGGTTTGCTGGGGGGCCCGCCCGAAAAACTGTTTTTT | . | TRBV12-5 | . | TRBJ1-4
CASSFLGVPEAFF | TGTGCCAGCAGTTTTTTGGGGGTCCCTGAAGCTTTCTTT | . | TRBV12-3/TRBV12-4 | . | TRBJ1-1
CAISESRVEAFF | TGTGCCATCAGTGAGTCGAGGGTGGAAGCTTTCTTT | . | TRBV10-3 | . | TRBJ1-1
CASSRGDRGYEQYF | TGTGCCAGCTCACGAGGGGACAGGGGTTACGAGCAGTACTTC | . | TRBV18 | TRBD1 | TRBJ2-7
CASVNTEAFF | TGTGCCAGCGTGAACACTGAAGCTTTCTTT | . | TRBV7-6 | . | TRBJ1-1
CASSEGPGEGETQYF | TGTGCCAGCAGCGAAGGCCCAGGCGAGGGGGAGACCCAGTACTTC | once | TRBV3-1/TRBV3-2 | . | TRBJ2-5
CASSPRARNTGELFF | TGTGCCAGCAGCCCCCGGGCCAGGAACACCGGGGAGCTGTTTTTT | . | TRBV7-6 | . | TRBJ2-2
CASSPHGNTIYF | TGTGCCAGCAGCCCCCACGGAAACACCATATATTTT | . | TRBV9 | . | TRBJ1-3
CASSQSAPPGQAHNEQFF | TGCGCCAGCAGCCAAAGCGCCCCACCGGGACAGGCTCACAATGAGCAGTTCTTC | . | TRBV4-1 | TRBD1 | TRBJ2-1
CASSLGQGAFF | TGTGCCAGCAGCTTGGGACAGGGAGCTTTCTTT | . | TRBV11-1 | TRBD1 | TRBJ1-1
CASSGGPSYEQYF | TGTGCCAGCAGCGGGGGGCCATCCTACGAGCAGTACTTC | . | TRBV6-2/TRBV6-3 | . | TRBJ2-7
CATDPARLNQPQHF | TGTGCCACCGACCCCGCCAGGCTCAATCAGCCCCAGCATTTT | . | TRBV6-5 | . | TRBJ1-5
CASSIGTERFSYEQYF | TGTGCCAGTAGTATAGGCACCGAGCGGTTTAGCTACGAGCAGTACTTC | . | TRBV19 | . | TRBJ2-7
CASSYAGNSPLHF | TGTGCCAGCAGTTACGCAGGAAATTCACCCCTCCACTTT | . | TRBV6-5 | . | TRBJ1-6
CASSLGTLEQFF | TGTGCCAGCAGTCTCGGGACCCTAGAACAGTTCTTC | . | TRBV6-2/TRBV6-3 | . | TRBJ2-1
CARLTWGNQPQHF | TGTGCCAGACTCACTTGGGGCAATCAGCCCCAGCATTTT | once | TRBV6-8 | . | TRBJ1-5
CASSLTGGNQPQHF | TGTGCCAGCAGTCTCACCGGGGGCAATCAGCCCCAGCATTTT | . | TRBV6-5 | . | TRBJ1-5
CASSLGRLDGTSNEKLFF | TGTGCCAGCAGCTTAGGACGCTTGGACGGGACTTCTAATGAAAAACTGTTTTTT | . | TRBV7-9 | . | TRBJ1-4
CASSSQGAFGYTF | TGTGCCAGCAGCTCACAGGGTGCGTTTGGCTACACCTTC | . | TRBV5-6 | . | TRBJ1-2
CASSLVQNTEAFF | TGTGCCAGCAGCTTAGTCCAGAACACTGAAGCTTTCTTT | once | TRBV7-2 | . | TRBJ1-1
CASSLEALNYGYTF | TGTGCCAGCAGCTTAGAGGCACTTAACTATGGCTACACCTTC | . | TRBV7-2 | . | TRBJ1-2
CASSEGYNQPQHF | TGTGCCAGCAGTGAAGGATACAATCAGCCCCAGCATTTT | . | TRBV2 | . | TRBJ1-5
CASGGGTRKLFF | TGTGCCAGTGGAGGGGGCACTAGGAAACTGTTTTTT | . | TRBV27 | TRBD1 | TRBJ1-4
CASSSPRSNYGYTF | TGTGCCAGCAGCTCCCCCCGATCTAACTATGGCTACACCTTC | . | TRBV6-5 | . | TRBJ1-2
CASSYRTPLAETQYF | TGCGCCAGCAGCTACAGGACCCCACTCGCAGAGACCCAGTACTTC | . | TRBV5-1 | . | TRBJ2-5
CSLDEAYGYTF | TGCAGCCTGGACGAAGCGTATGGCTACACCTTC | few | TRBV29-1 | . | TRBJ1-2
CASSDVPQPNEKLFF | TGTGCCAGCAGTGACGTTCCACAGCCGAATGAAAAACTGTTTTTT | . | TRBV6-1 | . | TRBJ1-4
CASSYSTGGPTDTQYF | TGTGCCAGCAGTTACTCTACGGGGGGCCCCACAGATACGCAGTATTTT | . | TRBV6-5 | . | TRBJ2-3
CASSPSGPNSGNTIYF | TGTGCCAGCAGCCCGTCCGGGCCGAACTCTGGAAACACCATATATTTT | . | TRBV11-1 | . | TRBJ1-3
CASSFGIDGAYEQYF | TGTGCCAGCAGCTTTGGGATCGACGGTGCCTACGAGCAGTACTTC | . | TRBV11-2 | . | TRBJ2-7
CASSVRGGNTDTQYF | TGTGCCAGCAGCGTGCGGGGGGGGAACACAGATACGCAGTATTTT | . | TRBV5-4 | TRBD2 | TRBJ2-3
CASSSKTGPLEAFF | TGCGCCAGCAGCTCAAAAACAGGGCCCCTTGAAGCTTTCTTT | . | TRBV5-1 | . | TRBJ1-1
CASSIPNTEAFF | TGTGCCAGTAGTATTCCGAACACTGAAGCTTTCTTT | . | TRBV19 | . | TRBJ1-1
CATSSMTGGYNEQFF | TGTGCCACCAGCAGCATGACAGGGGGGTACAATGAGCAGTTCTTC | . | TRBV15 | TRBD1 | TRBJ2-1
CASSEGGSSYNEQFF | TGTGCCAGCAGTGAAGGCGGGAGCTCCTACAATGAGCAGTTCTTC | . | TRBV25-1 | TRBD2 | TRBJ2-1
CASSLSFNRAVEGYTF | TGTGCCAGCAGCTTAAGCTTTAACAGGGCGGTAGAAGGCTACACCTTC | . | TRBV7-3 | . | TRBJ1-2
CASSLAGNEQFF | TGCGCCAGCAGCTTGGCCGGGAATGAGCAGTTCTTC | . | TRBV5-1 | . | TRBJ2-1
CASSQGGGIRGTYEQYF | TGTGCCAGCAGCCAAGGGGGAGGGATCCGTGGGACCTACGAGCAGTACTTC | few | TRBV3-1/TRBV3-2 | TRBD2 | TRBJ2-7
CASSSGLAGISYNEQFF | TGTGCCAGCAGTTCCGGACTAGCGGGCATCTCCTACAATGAGCAGTTCTTC | . | TRBV27 | TRBD2 | TRBJ2-1
CASKTSGSTDTQYF | TGTGCCAGCAAAACTAGCGGGAGTACAGATACGCAGTATTTT | once | TRBV7-2 | TRBD2 | TRBJ2-3
CAAAEAGRNEQFF | TGTGCCGCGGCAGAAGCGGGGAGGAATGAGCAGTTCTTC | . | TRBV10-3 | TRBD2 | TRBJ2-1
CASSHLQVPYEQYF | TGTGCCAGCAGCCACCTGCAGGTCCCCTACGAGCAGTACTTC | . | TRBV13 | . | TRBJ2-7
CARGDGTYNSPLHF | TGTGCCAGGGGCGACGGAACCTATAATTCACCCCTCCACTTT | . | TRBV6-5 | . | TRBJ1-6
CASSQGGGNYGYTF | TGCGCCAGCAGCCAAGGAGGGGGCAACTATGGCTACACCTTC | . | TRBV4-1 | TRBD1 | TRBJ1-2
CASSLEHPSGEQYF | TGTGCCAGCAGCTTAGAGCACCCCAGCGGCGAGCAGTACTTC | . | TRBV7-9 | . | TRBJ2-7
CASSIQQATEAFF | TGTGCCAGTAGTATCCAACAGGCAACTGAAGCTTTCTTT | . | TRBV19 | . | TRBJ1-1
CASSLVPTGGAGGEQFF | TGTGCCAGCAGCTTAGTTCCCACAGGGGGCGCGGGCGGTGAGCAGTTCTTC | . | TRBV7-3 | TRBD1 | TRBJ2-1
CASSIVHRGTKDTEAFF | TGTGCCAGTAGTATAGTCCACCGGGGGACTAAGGACACTGAAGCTTTCTTT | . | TRBV19 | . | TRBJ1-1
CASNLSTRGREEKLFF | TGTGCCAGCAACCTCTCGACCAGGGGGCGGGAGGAAAAACTGTTTTTT | . | TRBV28 | TRBD1 | TRBJ1-4
CASSLAWTGVSYGYTF | TGCGCCAGCAGCTTGGCGTGGACAGGGGTGTCCTATGGCTACACCTTC | once | TRBV5-1 | TRBD1 | TRBJ1-2
CASRESRTGGDTEAFF | TGTGCCAGCAGGGAATCTAGGACAGGGGGGGACACTGAAGCTTTCTTT | . | TRBV25-1 | TRBD1 | TRBJ1-1